This T cell receptor (beta chain) derives from a study of blood T cell repertoires in COVID-19. Study overall: Samples representing acute and convalescent COVID-19 were sourced from the United States, Italy and Spain. Sample material is recorded as cDNA or gDNA derived from T cells, B-cell-depleted T cells, or PBMCs.

This CDR3 is built from 14 residues. Trimming pared 4 bases from V and 10 bases from J, leaving 17 bases between. The germline gives CDR1 MNHEY, CDR2 SVGAGI. Original methodology: Reference gene primer amplification in the assay estimated nucleated cell counts. Sequenced by immunoSEQ multiplex PCR; TCRdb stores in-frame clones only, minus some. V, J and clone size reflect that table, while D and trimming were determined from the DNA. The sample carries about 200,000 clones, roughly 92% recorded once. Seattle participants joined during active infection and were tracked over time. Sequencing was performed on peripheral blood. This rearrangement joins TRBV6-5 to TRBJ2-1; the D gene is possibly TRBD1 (6 bases). The sequence derives from a man under 40 with COVID-19, enrolled during active disease. The CDR3 region is CASSSYTGSGEQFF. CDR3 nucleotides: TGTGCCAGCAGTTCATATACAGGGTCAGGGGAGCAGTTCTTC.